A selection of T cell receptor beta chains follows, all from one sample in a study of radiation and T cells in renal cell carcinoma. Libraries were prepared by immunoSEQ multiplex PCR; TCRdb keeps only in-frame clonotypes and omits some of them. The profile shows around 170,000 clones, 88% of them singletons. The source material was blood, sampled from a patient whose treatment included radiotherapy and nephrectomy. These receptors were obtained from a woman aged 45-59 years with renal cell carcinoma. Each CDR3 is given with its conserved first and last residue.

TRBV30	TRBJ2-2	10	CAWWNGELFF
TRBV6-5	TRBJ1-2	13	CASSYSTGYGYTF
TRBV5-1	TRBJ2-3	17	CASSLSPGTVSTDTQYF
TRBV18	TRBJ1-1	14	CASSPLQGDTEAFF
TRBV6-1	TRBJ2-7	10	CASRNYEQYF
TRBV6-1	TRBJ2-3	14	CASSEALLTDTQYF
TRBV4-1	TRBJ2-1	13	CASSQELAGEEFF
TRBV6-1	TRBJ2-2	12	CASRQGTGELFF
TRBV14	TRBJ2-1	15	CASRDGQGLIGEQFF
TRBV6-6	TRBJ2-2	16	CASSSTTGGFPGELFF
TRBV6-1	TRBJ1-2	15	CASSAPTGGDLGYTF
TRBV30	TRBJ1-4	14	CAWSPGAEDEKLFF
TRBV6-6	TRBJ2-5	14	CASSRDRGIETQYF
TRBV9	TRBJ2-5	14	CASSGSGSQETQYF
TRBV7-3	TRBJ2-7	14	CASSPGGLSYEQYF
TRBV6-5	TRBJ1-1	14	CASSYSKPNTEAFF
TRBV23-1	TRBJ2-7	16	CASSRLDPAQPYEQYF
TRBV7-6	TRBJ1-3	16	CASSLELGGVGNTIYF
TRBV9	TRBJ1-5	15	CASSTRDGSNQPQHF
TRBV7-9	TRBJ1-4	18	CASSPESGGASTNEKLFF
TRBV2	TRBJ2-1	15	CASSEGRWTGNEQFF
TRBV2	TRBJ2-6	17	CASSRTGDGAGANVLTF
TRBV4-1	TRBJ2-4	15	CASSQDTGGRDIQYF
TRBV18	TRBJ1-5	16	CASSTSGTGLSQPQHF
TRBV19	TRBJ1-6	16	CASSRSFGSGDSPLHF
TRBV11-2	TRBJ2-7	17	CASSLNRGTGDRYEQYF
TRBV5-1	-	15	CASRGGRESSYEQYF
TRBV19	TRBJ1-3	16	CASSTPWRGRVDTIYF
TRBV9	TRBJ2-3	14	CASSGQTSTDTQYF
TRBV9	TRBJ2-1	14	CASSVMGAYNEQFF
TRBV6-6	TRBJ2-1	14	CASSFRTSAKEQFF
TRBV7-2	TRBJ1-3	15	CASSQGPISGNTIYF
TRBV6-5	TRBJ1-2	15	CASSYSTHPNYGYTF
TRBV6-1	TRBJ1-6	13	CASSEAWDSPLHF
TRBV6-1	TRBJ1-6	18	CASSEAFDRGPSNSPLHF
TRBV6-5	TRBJ2-1	15	CASSPPIAGVNEQFF
TRBV25-1	TRBJ1-6	13	CASGRQGESPLHF
TRBV18	TRBJ1-1	13	CASSRGWGDEAFF
TRBV5-1	-	15	CASRDTAGNIYEQYF
TRBV18	TRBJ2-7	14	CASSPKTGSFEQYF
TRBV12-1	TRBJ1-1	13	CASSSEGTSGAFF
TRBV19	TRBJ2-1	15	CASSMSGGQNREQFF
TRBV19	TRBJ2-3	15	CASSARRTGADTQYF
TRBV5-8	TRBJ1-3	15	CASSLVLVIGNTIYF
TRBV25-1	TRBJ1-2	13	CASSEYSVRGYTF
TRBV19	TRBJ2-5	14	CASSIRTVEETQYF
TRBV6-5	TRBJ2-2	14	CASRRDLGAGELFF
TRBV6-1	TRBJ1-1	14	CASSAVGGNSEAFF
TRBV5-1	TRBJ1-3	14	CASKGRSDRNTIYF
TRBV7-2	TRBJ2-2	16	CASSWVGAQNTGELFF
TRBV13	TRBJ2-7	15	CASSPGTSGTYEQYF
TRBV30	TRBJ1-3	14	CAWSPRGSGNTIYF
TRBV7-9	TRBJ2-6	15	CASSTGGSGANVLTF
TRBV7-2	TRBJ1-3	15	CASSGQGVGGNTIYF
TRBV11-3	TRBJ1-5	19	CASILCPQDRGYSNQPQHF